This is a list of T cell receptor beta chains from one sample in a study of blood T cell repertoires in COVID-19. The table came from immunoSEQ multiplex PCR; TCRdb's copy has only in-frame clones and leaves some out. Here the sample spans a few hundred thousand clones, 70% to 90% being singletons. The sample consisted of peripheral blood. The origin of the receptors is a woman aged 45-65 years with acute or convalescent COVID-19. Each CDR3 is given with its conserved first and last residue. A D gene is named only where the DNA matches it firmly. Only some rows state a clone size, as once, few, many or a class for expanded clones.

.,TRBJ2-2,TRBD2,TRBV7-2,TGTGCCAGCAGCTCTAGCGGGATGCGGACCGGGGAGCTGTTTTTT,CASSSSGMRTGELFF
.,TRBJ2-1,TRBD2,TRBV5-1,TGCGCCAGCAGAACCGGGACTAGCGGGAGGAACTACAATGAGCAGTTCTTC,CASRTGTSGRNYNEQFF
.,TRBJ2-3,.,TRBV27,TGTGCCAGCAGTTTAGGGCCAACAATGGCAGATACGCAGTATTTT,CASSLGPTMADTQYF
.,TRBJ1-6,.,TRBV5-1,TGCGCCAGCAGCTTGGGGGGGGTCCCAGGTTCACCCCTCCACTTT,CASSLGGVPGSPLHF
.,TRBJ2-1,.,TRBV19,TGTGCCAGTAGGGGCGGGACAGAGAAAAGGGGTGAGCAGTTCTTC,CASRGGTEKRGEQFF
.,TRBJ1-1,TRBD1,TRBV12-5,TGTGCTAGTGAGCTCATGGGACAGGGGAACACTGAAGCTTTCTTT,CASELMGQGNTEAFF
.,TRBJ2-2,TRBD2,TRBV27,TGTGCCAGCAGTCCCCACCCCACTAGCGGAAACACCGGGGAGCTGTTTTTT,CASSPHPTSGNTGELFF
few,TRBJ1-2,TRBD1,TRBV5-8,TGTGCCAGCAGCAGGTGGACAGGGGGCGTCCCCAACTATGGCTACACCTTC,CASSRWTGGVPNYGYTF
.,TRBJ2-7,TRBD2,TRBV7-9,TGTGCCAGCAATCCGGGAGGCTACGAGCAGTACTTC,CASNPGGYEQYF
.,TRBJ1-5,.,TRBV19,TGTGCCAGTACCCGGGTGGACAATCAGCCCCAGCATTTT,CASTRVDNQPQHF
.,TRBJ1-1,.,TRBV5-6,TGTGCCAGCAGCCAGGGTAGGCGGAACACTGAAGCTTTCTTT,CASSQGRRNTEAFF
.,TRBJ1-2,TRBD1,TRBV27,TGTGCCAGCAGGAGCCTGACAGGGCAAGGCTACACCTTC,CASRSLTGQGYTF
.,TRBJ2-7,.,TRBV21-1,TGTGCCAGCGCCCCAAGAAGTGGGGGGTACGAGCAGTACTTC,CASAPRSGGYEQYF
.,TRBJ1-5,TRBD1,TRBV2,TGTGCCAGCAGAGGGGACCCAGGGGGCAGCAATCAGCCCCAGCATTTT,CASRGDPGGSNQPQHF
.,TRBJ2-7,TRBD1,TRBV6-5,TGTGCCAGCAGTTCGGGACAGTTCCCCTACGAGCAGTACTTC,CASSSGQFPYEQYF
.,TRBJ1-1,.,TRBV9,TGTGCCAGCAGCGAGTCAGGGTACGCCCTCGAAGCTTTCTTT,CASSESGYALEAFF
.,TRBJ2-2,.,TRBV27,TGTGCCAGCACCCTGTGGGGGGGCTCGCGTTGGACCGGGGAGCTGTTTTTT,CASTLWGGSRWTGELFF
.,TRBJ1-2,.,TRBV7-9,TGTGCCAGCAGCTTAACAGGGTTTTCGGAGTATGGCTACACCTTC,CASSLTGFSEYGYTF
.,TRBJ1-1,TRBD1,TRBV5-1,TGCGCCAGCAGCTTCGAAGGGACAGGGGGCGATGAAGCTTTCTTT,CASSFEGTGGDEAFF
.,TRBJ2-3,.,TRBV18,TGTGCCAGCTCACCATCACCAGCGGAGGCAGTGCAGTATTTT,CASSPSPAEAVQYF
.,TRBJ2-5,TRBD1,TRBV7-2,TGTGCCAGCAGCTTCACAGGGGGGCCCCCGAACTTC,CASSFTGGPPNF
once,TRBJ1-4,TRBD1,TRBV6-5,TGTGCCAGCAGCCTTGACAGGGGAAAGGAAAAACTGTTTTTT,CASSLDRGKEKLFF
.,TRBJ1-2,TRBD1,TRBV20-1,TGCAGTGCTAGTGGGGCAGGGGGTGATGGCTACACCTTC,CSASGAGGDGYTF
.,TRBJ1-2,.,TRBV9,TGTGCCAGCAGCGTAGGGGCAGGGACTAACTATGGCTACACCTTC,CASSVGAGTNYGYTF
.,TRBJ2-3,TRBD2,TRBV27,TGTGCCAGCAGTTTAACTAGCGGGGAAGCAGATACGCAGTATTTT,CASSLTSGEADTQYF
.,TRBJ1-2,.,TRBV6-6,TGTGCCAGCACCACAGATCGGGGGAGCTATGGCTACACCTTC,CASTTDRGSYGYTF
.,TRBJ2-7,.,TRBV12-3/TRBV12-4,TGTGCCAGCAGTTTAAGGGGATACGAGCAGTACTTC,CASSLRGYEQYF
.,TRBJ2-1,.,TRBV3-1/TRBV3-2,TGTGCCAGCAGATCAAGATCAGAACGTGAGCAGTTCTTC,CASRSRSEREQFF
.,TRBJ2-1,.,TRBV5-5,TGTGCCAGCAGCTCGGAAGGAGGACGCAATAAGGAGCAGTTCTTC,CASSSEGGRNKEQFF
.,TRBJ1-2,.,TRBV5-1,TGCGCCAGCAGCACCCGGGGGGACTATGGCTACACCTTC,CASSTRGDYGYTF
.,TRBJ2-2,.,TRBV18,TGTGCCAGCTCACCGGGCCAAAACACCGGGGAGCTGTTTTTT,CASSPGQNTGELFF
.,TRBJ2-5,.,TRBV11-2,TGTGCCAGCAGCTTAGAACCTGGGCGGGTAGAGACCCAGTACTTC,CASSLEPGRVETQYF
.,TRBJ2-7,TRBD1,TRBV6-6,TGTGCCAGCAGTCGGGACAGGGGGGGATACGAGCAGTACTTC,CASSRDRGGYEQYF
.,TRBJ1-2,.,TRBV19,TGTGCCAGTAGTATGAAAGGGACATCATTTTTTGCTACCTATGGCTACACCTTC,CASSMKGTSFFATYGYTF